The sequence of this TCR beta chain was determined in a study of cytomegalovirus exposure and HLA in healthy donors. Whole-study results and caveats: Most CMV-associated TCR beta chains were later found to appear HLA-restricted. Being productive about 87% or about 30% of the time was typical of most TCR beta V segments in an earlier analysis. The authors reported that TCR beta sequences could predict HLA-A and HLA-B alleles. These predictions were accurate for most subjects in the first cohort.

The CDR3 length is 14 residues. CDR1 and CDR2 from the germline V gene are KGHSH and LQKENI. The V end lost 3 bases, the J end lost 4 bases, and 9 bases lay between the germline ends. A note on this clone: Antigen specificity is unknown.

A multiplex PCR was run with 60 Vbeta primers and 13 Jbeta primers. The repertoire was sequenced with immunoSEQ multiplex PCR; TCRdb's copy has only in-frame clones and lacks some. Its table records 55,000 to 75,000 clones. The chain combines TRBV18 with TRBJ2-2; perhaps TRBD2 as D (6 bases). This TCR came from a woman aged 25-40 years in good health and CMV-seronegative. Sequencing was done on a sample of PBMCs. CDR3 in amino acids: CASSPQRATGELFF. Here the CDR3 DNA reads TGTGCCAGCTCACCCCAGCGGGCCACCGGGGAGCTGTTTTTT.